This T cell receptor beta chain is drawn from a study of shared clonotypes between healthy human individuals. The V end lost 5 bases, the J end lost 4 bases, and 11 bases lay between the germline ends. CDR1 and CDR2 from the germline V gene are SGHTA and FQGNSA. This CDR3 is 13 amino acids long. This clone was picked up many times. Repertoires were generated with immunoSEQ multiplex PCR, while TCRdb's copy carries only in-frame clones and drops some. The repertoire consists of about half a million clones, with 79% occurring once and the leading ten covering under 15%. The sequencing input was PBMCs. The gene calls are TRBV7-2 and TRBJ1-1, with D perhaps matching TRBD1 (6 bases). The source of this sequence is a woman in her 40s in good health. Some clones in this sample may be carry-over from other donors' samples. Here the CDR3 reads CASSPTGRTEAFF. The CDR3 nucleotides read TGTGCCAGCAGCCCGACAGGTCGCACTGAAGCTTTCTTT.